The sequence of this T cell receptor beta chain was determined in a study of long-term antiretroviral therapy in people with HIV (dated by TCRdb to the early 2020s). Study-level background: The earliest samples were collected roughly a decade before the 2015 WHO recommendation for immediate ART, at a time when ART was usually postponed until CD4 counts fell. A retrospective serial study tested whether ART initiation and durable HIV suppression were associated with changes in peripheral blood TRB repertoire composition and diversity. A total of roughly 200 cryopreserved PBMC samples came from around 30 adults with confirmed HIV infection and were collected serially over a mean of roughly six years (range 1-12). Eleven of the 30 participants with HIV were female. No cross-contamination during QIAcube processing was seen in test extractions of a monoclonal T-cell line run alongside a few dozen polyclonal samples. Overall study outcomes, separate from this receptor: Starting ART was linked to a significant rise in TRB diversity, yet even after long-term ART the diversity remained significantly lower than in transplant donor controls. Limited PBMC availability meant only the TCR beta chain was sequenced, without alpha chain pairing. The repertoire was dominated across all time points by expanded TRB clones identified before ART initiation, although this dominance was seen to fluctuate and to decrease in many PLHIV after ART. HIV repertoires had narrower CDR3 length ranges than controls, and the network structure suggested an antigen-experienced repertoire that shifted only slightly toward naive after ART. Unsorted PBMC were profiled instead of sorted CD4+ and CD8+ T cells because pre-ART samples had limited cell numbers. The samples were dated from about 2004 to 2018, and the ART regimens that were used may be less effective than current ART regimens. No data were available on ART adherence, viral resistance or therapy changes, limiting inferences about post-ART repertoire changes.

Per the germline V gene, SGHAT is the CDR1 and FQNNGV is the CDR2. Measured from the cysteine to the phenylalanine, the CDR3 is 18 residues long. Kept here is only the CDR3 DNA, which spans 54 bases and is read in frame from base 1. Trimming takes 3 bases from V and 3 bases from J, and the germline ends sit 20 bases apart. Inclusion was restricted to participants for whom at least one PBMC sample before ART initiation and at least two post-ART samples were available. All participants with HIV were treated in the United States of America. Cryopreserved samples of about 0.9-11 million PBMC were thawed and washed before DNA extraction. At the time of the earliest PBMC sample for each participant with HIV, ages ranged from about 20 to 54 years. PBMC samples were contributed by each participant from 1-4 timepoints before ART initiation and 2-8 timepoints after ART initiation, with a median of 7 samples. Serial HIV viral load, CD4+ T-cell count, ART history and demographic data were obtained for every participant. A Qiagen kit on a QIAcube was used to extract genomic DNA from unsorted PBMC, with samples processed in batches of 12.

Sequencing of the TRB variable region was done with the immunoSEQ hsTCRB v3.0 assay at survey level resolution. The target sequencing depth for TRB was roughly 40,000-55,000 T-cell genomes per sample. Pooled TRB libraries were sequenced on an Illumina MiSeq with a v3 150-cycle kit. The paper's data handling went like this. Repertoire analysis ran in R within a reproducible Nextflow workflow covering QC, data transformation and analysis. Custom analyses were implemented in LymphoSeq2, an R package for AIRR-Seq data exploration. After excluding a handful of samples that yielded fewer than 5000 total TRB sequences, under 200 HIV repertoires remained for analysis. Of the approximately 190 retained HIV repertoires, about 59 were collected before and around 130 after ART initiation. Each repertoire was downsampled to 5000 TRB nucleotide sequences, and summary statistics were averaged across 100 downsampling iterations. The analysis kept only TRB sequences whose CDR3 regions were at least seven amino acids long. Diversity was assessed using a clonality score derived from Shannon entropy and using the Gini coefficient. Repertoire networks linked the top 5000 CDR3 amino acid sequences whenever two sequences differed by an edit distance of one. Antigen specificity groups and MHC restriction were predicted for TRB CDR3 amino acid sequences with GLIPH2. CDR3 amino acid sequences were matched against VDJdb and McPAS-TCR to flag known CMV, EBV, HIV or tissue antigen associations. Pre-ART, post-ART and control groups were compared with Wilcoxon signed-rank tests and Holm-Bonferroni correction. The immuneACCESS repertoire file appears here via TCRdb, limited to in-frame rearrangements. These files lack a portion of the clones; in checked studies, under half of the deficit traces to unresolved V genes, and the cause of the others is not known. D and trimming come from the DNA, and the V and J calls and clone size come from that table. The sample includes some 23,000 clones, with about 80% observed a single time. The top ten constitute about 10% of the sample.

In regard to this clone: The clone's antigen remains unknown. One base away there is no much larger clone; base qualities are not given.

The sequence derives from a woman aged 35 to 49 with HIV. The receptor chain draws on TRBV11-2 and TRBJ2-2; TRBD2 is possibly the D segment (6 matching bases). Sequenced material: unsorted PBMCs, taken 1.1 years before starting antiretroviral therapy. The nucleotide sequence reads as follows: TGTGCCAGCAGCTTCGGTATCTCGCGGGGTATTTACACCGGGGAGCTGTTTTTT. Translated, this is CASSFGISRGIYTGELFF.